This record looks at one T cell receptor beta chain sequence and its context. No antigen is known for it. There are no base qualities to consult, and no much larger clone falls within one base. The immunoSEQ Assay was used to immunosequence TCRbeta CDR3 regions from genomic DNA. Before high-throughput sequencing, the genomic DNA was amplified using bias-controlled multiplex PCR. On the study's bioinformatics: To quantify the absolute abundance of each unique TCRbeta CDR3 region, the sequences were collapsed and filtered. Clonality, defined as 1 minus Pielou's evenness, was calculated using only productive rearrangements. A previously published method was used to identify clones whose frequencies were significantly greater in on-treatment samples than in baseline samples. TCRdb mirrors the immuneACCESS table, restricted to in-frame sequences. Some clones are absent from its copies; in checked studies, under half trace to an unresolved V gene, and the reason for the others is unknown. V and J calls and clone size are copied from that table; D and trimming were computed from the DNA. Recorded for this sample are about 19,000 clones; around 83% of them occurred a single time. 36% of the sample belongs to the ten largest clones.

Explained via the paper, the treatment or condition label denotes: randomized to nivolumab then ipilimumab (arm A) or the reverse (arm B). No trial patient had received prior DNA-damaging chemotherapy. A FACS Aria II flow cytometer was used to sort live CD3+CD8+ cells that were negative for CD19 and CD56 from thawed PBMCs. Samples came from patients with melanoma in CheckMate 064, a randomized, open-label phase II trial of sequential checkpoint blockade. Peripheral blood mononuclear cells were obtained through leukapheresis, purified using Ficoll-Paque, and frozen in human serum containing about 9.3% DMSO. Right after sorting, the blood CD3+CD8+ cells were verified to be >98% pure, and DNA extraction followed. This record belongs to a study of sequential checkpoint blockade in melanoma (dated by TCRdb to about 2019). For context, the study as a whole: Patients were randomized 1:1 to first-line nivolumab followed by ipilimumab (arm A) or ipilimumab followed by nivolumab (arm B). Maintenance nivolumab was given following each of the two trial sequences.

CDR1 and CDR2 were assigned from the germline V gene as MNHNS and SASEGT. Spanning cysteine to phenylalanine, the CDR3 consists of 17 amino acids. The entry retains the CDR3 DNA only, 51 bases that are in frame from base 1. Here V drops 2 bases and J drops 2 bases, and the junction holds 7 bases not matched to any gene. The paper as a whole reports these results and caveats: The response-prediction model combining TCR metrics and mutation burden needs validation in larger, independent patient cohorts.

The receptor comes from a human donor with melanoma. The sample was CD8+ T cells sorted from blood (inferred from file names), taken from a patient given nivolumab and ipilimumab in sequence. The rearranged segments are TRBV6-1 and TRBJ1-3, with 9 central nucleotides matching TRBD1. Here the CDR3 is given as CASSERDRAIPGNTIYF. The bases read TGTGCCAGCAGTGAAAGGGACAGGGCGATCCCTGGAAACACCATATATTTT.